The TCR beta chain described here comes from a study of beta chain features in type 1 diabetes. The study's findings and limits: TCRB CDR3 length was moderately but significantly reduced in all four CD4+ subsets of Type 1 diabetes patients.

Concerning this clone: Antigen specificity is unknown.

The authors reverse transcribed all of the isolated RNA, so sequencing captured expressed TCRB transcripts. The assay was immunoSEQ multiplex PCR, and TCRdb's table has in-frame clones only and misses some. The repertoire holds about 340,000 clones, with approximately 13% as singletons. V was clipped by 0 bases and J by 6 bases, with 12 bases between them. The CDR3 has 14 residues. Germline V gene lookup returns CDR1 SGHNT and CDR2 YYREEE (reference sequence). This TCR came from a woman aged 18-35 years with type 1 diabetes. The chain combines TRBV5-4 with TRBJ1-1; D uncertain. Specimen: naive CD4+ T cells from blood. CDR3 nucleotide sequence: TGTGCCAGCAGCTTGGTCCCGGGTTCCGCTGAAGCTTTCTTT. Translating gives CASSLVPGSAEAFF.